One and the same sample provided the 32 T cell receptor beta chains below, sequenced in a study of blood T cell repertoires in COVID-19. Sequencing used immunoSEQ multiplex PCR; TCRdb keeps in-frame clones, though not all of them. The sample lists just over 95,000 clones; less than 95% were seen once. Material: peripheral blood. Receptors were obtained from a man aged 45 to 65 with acute or convalescent COVID-19.

This chain uses TRBV7-8 with TRBJ1-3; D is uncertain. V was pared by 2 bases and J by 3 bases, with 11 bases between. Germline V gives CDR1 SGHVS, CDR2 FQNEAQ. The CDR3 runs to 15 residues. CDR3 region: CASSLTGRSGNTIYF. The CDR3 DNA reads as TGTGCCAGCAGCTTAACGGGTCGCAGTGGAAACACCATATATTTT.

This chain links TRBV18 with TRBJ1-2; D is uncertain. The CDR3 is 13 amino acids. CDR1 is KGHSH, CDR2 LQKENI, per germline. V was trimmed by 1 base and J by 2 bases, leaving 5 bases between them. CDR3 DNA: TGTGCCAGCTCACCACAGGAGAACTATGGCTACACCTTC. Translated: CASSPQENYGYTF.

This chain connects TRBV5-4 to TRBJ2-2; 7 nucleotides align to TRBD2. The CDR3 runs 15 residues. V lost 1 base to trimming and J lost 9 bases; unmatched junction nucleotides: 9. Germline V CDR1 and CDR2: SGHNT, YYREEE (reference sequence). Written as DNA, the CDR3 is TGTGCCAGCAGCTTGTCTGGCCCGGGGGGAAGGGAGCTGTTTTTT. It is translated as CASSLSGPGGRELFF.

The rearrangement links TRBV7-7 to TRBJ1-6; D unresolved. Germline loops: CDR1 SSHAT, CDR2 FNYEAQ (reference sequence). This CDR3 comprises 13 residues. The V gene lost 1 base and the J gene lost 11 bases, with 9 bases spanning the gap. The CDR3 sequence is CASSLEPSAPLHF. The CDR3 bases are TGTGCCAGCAGCTTAGAACCTTCAGCACCCCTCCACTTT.

To note about this clone: Other nucleotide sequences from this sample produce the same CDR3. The CDR3 sequence is CASSYRTSGETQYF. DNA of the CDR3: TGTGCCAGCAGTTATAGGACTAGCGGAGAGACCCAGTACTTC. This rearrangement joins TRBV6-5 to TRBJ2-5; the match to TRBD2 covers 10 bases. With 3 bases clipped from V and 4 bases from J, the junction kept 2 bases outside the gene matches. The CDR3 length is 14 residues. Germline CDR1 and CDR2: MNHEY and SVGAGI.

The V call is TRBV5-1, the J call TRBJ2-1; D ambiguous. Germline loops: CDR1 SGHRS, CDR2 YFSETQ. Trimming took off 0 bases at V and 10 bases at J, with 14 bases between the two ends. CDR3 length: 14 residues. This CDR3 reads CASSLEAFGGEQFF. CDR3 nucleotides: TGCGCCAGCAGCTTGGAAGCTTTCGGCGGAGAGCAGTTCTTC.

V gene TRBV30 combines with J gene TRBJ2-7, with 12 bases that match TRBD2. This CDR3 region has 17 residues. CDR1 and CDR2 (germline): GTSNPN, SVGIG (reference sequence). Germline trimming cut 2 bases from V and 6 bases from J; bases unmatched to any gene: 14. The CDR3 coding sequence is TGTGCCTGGAGTCGGGTAAGGACTAGCGGGAAAATGGGCGAGCAGTACTTC. This encodes CAWSRVRTSGKMGEQYF. Based on the CDR3 plus reference TRBV30 and TRBJ2-7, the full variable domain is SQTIHQWPATLVQPVGSPLSLECTVEGTSNPNLYWYRQAAGRGLQLLFYSVGIGQISSEVPQNLSASRPQDRQFILSSKKLLLSDSGFYLCAWSRVRTSGKMGEQYFGPGTRLTVT.

The gene calls are TRBV6-2 or TRBV6-3 and TRBJ1-5, with 8 nucleotides matching TRBD1. The CDR3 has 17 amino acids. The V gene's germline CDR1 is MNHEY and CDR2 SVGEGT. The V and J ends lost 4 bases and 3 bases, in that order; junction bases with no gene match: 11. The CDR3 sequence is CASSFLLDREDNQPQHF. The CDR3 region has the DNA TGTGCCAGCAGTTTCCTCCTGGACAGGGAAGACAATCAGCCCCAGCATTTT.

This chain joins TRBV7-9 and TRBJ1-1; 8 bases agree with TRBD1. J lost 5 bases, V lost 6 bases, and 5 bases had no gene match. This CDR3 spans 13 amino acids. Germline values: CDR1 SEHNR, CDR2 FQNEAQ (reference sequence). This CDR3 is CASSLQGGTEAFF. CDR3 DNA: TGTGCCAGCAGTCTACAGGGGGGAACTGAAGCTTTCTTT.

The genes are TRBV10-1 and TRBJ2-3, with D tentatively TRBD1 (5 bases). Looked up from germline, CDR1 is WNHNN and CDR2 is SYGVQD (reference sequence). This CDR3 comprises 14 residues. V was cut by 10 bases and J by 4 bases, with 18 bases left in between. The CDR3 reads CATPFGQGADTQYF. CDR3 coding DNA: TGCGCCACCCCATTTGGGCAGGGCGCAGATACGCAGTATTTT.

The chain joins TRBV30 to TRBJ2-7; 9 bases agree with TRBD2. This CDR3 has 14 residues. V was pared by 2 bases and J by 5 bases, with 7 bases of the junction left unmatched. Germline lookup yields CDR1 GTSNPN and CDR2 SVGIG (reference sequence). The chain's CDR3 is CAWSYSGRTDEQYF. CDR3 sequence (DNA): TGTGCCTGGAGTTATAGCGGGAGAACCGACGAGCAGTACTTC. Full variable domain (remainder filled in from reference TRBV30 and TRBJ2-7): SQTIHQWPATLVQPVGSPLSLECTVEGTSNPNLYWYRQAAGRGLQLLFYSVGIGQISSEVPQNLSASRPQDRQFILSSKKLLLSDSGFYLCAWSYSGRTDEQYFGPGTRLTVT.

CDR3 protein: CATSDFQQGARAGANVLTF. The CDR3 DNA sequence: TGTGCCACCAGTGATTTCCAACAGGGGGCGCGAGCGGGGGCCAACGTCCTGACTTTC. The chain links TRBV24-1 to TRBJ2-6, with TRBD1 identical over 9 bases. V was pared by 1 base and J by 4 bases, with 10 bases of the junction left unmatched. CDR1 KGHDR and CDR2 SFDVKD come from the germline V gene. The CDR3 loop spans 19 amino acids.

The chain has TRBV7-9 and TRBJ2-3; D is possibly TRBD2 (6 bases). This CDR3 spans 15 amino acids. Germline V gene sequence: CDR1 SEHNR, CDR2 FQNEAQ (reference sequence). Deletions cut 4 bases from V and 5 bases from J, with 16 bases between. The CDR3 DNA reads as TGTGCCAGCAGCTGGGGGGTTGGGGAGGAAGATACGCAGTATTTT. Translation gives CASSWGVGEEDTQYF.

This chain links TRBV9 with TRBJ1-1; D is possibly TRBD1 (6 bases). The CDR3 is 16 residues long. The germline V and J ends were trimmed by 0 bases and 5 bases, with 17 bases remaining between them. In germline, CDR1 is SGDLS, CDR2 YYNGEE. The DNA of the CDR3 is TGTGCCAGCAGCGTAGTTGCGAGGGGGATGAGGACTGAAGCTTTCTTT. Translating gives CASSVVARGMRTEAFF.

This clone is a singleton in its sample. The rearrangement links TRBV19 to TRBJ2-2, with D maybe TRBD2 (6 bases). V was cut by 3 bases and J by 1 base, with 9 bases left in between. From germline, CDR1 is LNHDA and CDR2 SQIVND (reference sequence). This CDR3 region has 15 residues. CDR3: CASSISGVNTGELFF. The CDR3 bases are TGTGCCAGTAGTATTAGCGGAGTGAACACCGGGGAGCTGTTTTTT.

This chain uses TRBV19 with TRBJ1-5; unclear D gene. The V end lost 4 bases, the J end lost 0 bases, and 19 bases lay between the germline ends. The germline CDR1 and CDR2 sequences are LNHDA and SQIVND (reference sequence). This CDR3 has 18 amino acids. The CDR3 DNA reads TGTGCCAGTAGTAAACCCCTCGAACACCTTAATAGCAATCAGCCCCAGCATTTT. Encoded protein: CASSKPLEHLNSNQPQHF.

This clone was detected only once. The V call is TRBV10-3, the J call TRBJ2-3; a possible D gene is TRBD2 (5 bases). The CDR3 totals 12 residues. Germline V gene lookup returns CDR1 ENHRY and CDR2 SYGVKD. The V end was cut by 9 bases, the J end by 2 bases, with 9 bases between. CDR3 protein: CAIKTNTDTQYF. The CDR3 nucleotides read TGTGCCATTAAGACTAACACAGATACGCAGTATTTT.

The chain links TRBV7-6 to TRBJ2-2, with D possibly matching TRBD2 (5 bases). V was clipped by 7 bases and J by 4 bases, with 16 bases between them. CDR3 length equals 15 residues. Germline assignment: CDR1 SGHVS and CDR2 FNYEAQ. This CDR3 is CASIPFGAVTGELFF. Here the CDR3 DNA reads TGTGCCAGCATCCCATTCGGAGCGGTCACCGGGGAGCTGTTTTTT.

This CDR3 is CASRNIAGDTYEQYF. The CDR3 coding sequence is TGTGCCAGCAGGAATATAGCGGGAGATACCTACGAGCAGTACTTC. V usage is TRBV11-1 and J usage is TRBJ2-7, with 9 bases aligning to TRBD2. Trimming took 6 bases from V and 2 from J; bases not matched to a gene: 8. This CDR3 has 15 amino acids. The germline V gene encodes CDR1 SGHAT and CDR2 FQDESV (reference sequence).

This chain connects TRBV11-2 to TRBJ1-2; 9 nucleotides agree with TRBD1. CDR3 size: 15 residues. Germline CDR1 SGHAT, CDR2 FQNNGV. V lost 5 bases, J lost 3 bases, and 7 bases stayed unmatched. CDR3: CASSHYRGRDYGYTF. The CDR3 DNA reads TGTGCCAGCAGCCATTACAGGGGGCGGGACTATGGCTACACCTTC.

The V call is TRBV3-1 (or the pseudogene TRBV3-2), the J call TRBJ2-5; D is possibly TRBD2 (5 bases). V was shortened by 1 base and J by 3 bases, with 9 bases between the two germline ends. The V gene's germline CDR1 is LGHDT and CDR2 YNNKEL (reference sequence). CDR3 length: 14 residues. The chain's CDR3 is CASSQGVLEETQYF. The CDR3 nucleotides are TGTGCCAGCAGCCAAGGGGTACTAGAAGAGACCCAGTACTTC.

V usage is TRBV7-8 and J usage is TRBJ2-1, with 15 bases identical to TRBD2. V was clipped by 5 bases and J by 6 bases; unmatched bases: 8. Germline V gene lookup returns CDR1 SGHVS and CDR2 FQNEAQ. This CDR3 is 17 amino acids long. In nucleotides, the CDR3 is TGTGCCAGCAGCCCGACGTGGACTAGCGGGAGGGGCAATGAGCAGTTCTTC. This gives the protein CASSPTWTSGRGNEQFF.

The J gene is TRBJ1-1, the V gene TRBV18; 8 bases are a match to TRBD1. CDR1 is KGHSH and CDR2 is LQKENI in the germline V gene. With V trimmed by 2 bases and J by 8 bases, 4 bases remained unmatched. The CDR3 runs 13 residues. In nucleotides, the CDR3 is TGTGCCAGCTCACCAGACAGGGGCGTCGAAGCTTTCTTT. This translates into CASSPDRGVEAFF.

V usage is TRBV11-3 and J usage is TRBJ1-2; a weak D match, TRBD1 (6 bases). This CDR3 has 16 residues. CDR1 is SGHNT, CDR2 YENEEA, per germline. Trimming cost V 4 bases and J 2 bases, with 17 bases left between them. CDR3 protein: CASSSRLTGSNYGYTF. The CDR3 DNA reads as TGTGCCAGCAGCTCTCGCCTCACAGGGTCGAACTATGGCTACACCTTC.

The gene calls are TRBV12-5 and TRBJ1-6; possibly TRBD1 for D (6 bases). Germline V gene lookup returns CDR1 LGHNT and CDR2 FRNRAP. There are 15 residues in the CDR3. V was cut by 1 base and J by 7 bases, with 11 bases left in between. CDR3: CASGLAPGGNSPLHF. The DNA for the CDR3 is TGTGCTAGTGGTTTGGCCCCGGGGGGCAATTCACCCCTCCACTTT.

Only one count was recorded for this clone. The chain uses TRBV5-1 and TRBJ2-5; D remains ambiguous. The V gene lost 0 bases and the J gene lost 0 bases, with 9 bases spanning the gap. CDR1 and CDR2 (germline): SGHRS, YFSETQ. The CDR3 loop spans 15 amino acids. CDR3 amino acids: CASSLGSRYQETQYF. For the CDR3, the DNA is TGCGCCAGCAGCTTGGGGTCTAGGTACCAAGAGACCCAGTACTTC.

This rearrangement joins TRBV5-1 to TRBJ1-1; D not certain. Germline V gene data show CDR1 as SGHRS and CDR2 as YFSETQ. V was cut by 7 bases and J by 1 base, with 11 bases left in between. This CDR3 comprises 13 residues. The CDR3 region is CASGSAGNTEAFF. DNA of the CDR3: TGCGCCAGCGGGAGTGCAGGGAACACTGAAGCTTTCTTT.

The V gene is TRBV12-3 or TRBV12-4, the J gene TRBJ1-2; tentative D call: TRBD1 (6 bases). The CDR3 covers 13 residues. V dropped 10 bases and J dropped 2 bases, with 14 bases sitting between them. The chain's CDR3 is CATLRGGNYGYTF. DNA for the CDR3: TGTGCCACCCTACGTGGGGGCAACTATGGCTACACCTTC.

The chain combines TRBV5-1 with TRBJ2-7; the match to TRBD2 covers 7 bases. Germline V gene sequence: CDR1 SGHRS, CDR2 YFSETQ. With 5 bases clipped from V and 1 base from J, the junction kept 6 bases outside the gene matches. CDR3 size: 14 residues. CDR3 sequence: CASSWTSQSYEQYF. The DNA for the CDR3 is TGCGCCAGCAGTTGGACTAGTCAGTCCTACGAGCAGTACTTC.

This rearrangement joins TRBV12-3 or TRBV12-4 to TRBJ1-1; D unclear. This CDR3 is 13 amino acids long. The V end lost 1 base, the J end lost 5 bases, and 8 bases lay between the germline ends. The CDR3 loop reads CASSLGGGTEAFF. As DNA, the CDR3 is TGTGCCAGCAGTTTAGGAGGCGGGACTGAAGCTTTCTTT.

The sample holds one count of this clone. This rearrangement joins TRBV7-2 to TRBJ1-3; TRBD1 is a possible D gene (5 bases). CDR1 and CDR2 from the germline V gene are SGHTA and FQGNSA. This CDR3 has 17 residues. Trimming shortened V by 4 bases and J by 0 bases, and 16 bases separated the two germline ends. CDR3 bases: TGTGCCAGCAGCTCTGGGGCAGGATTCAGCTCTGGAAACACCATATATTTT. As protein: CASSSGAGFSSGNTIYF.

This chain joins TRBV5-8 and TRBJ2-3; the match to TRBD2 covers 10 bases. Looked up from germline, CDR1 is SGHTS and CDR2 is YDEGEE. The CDR3 sequence is 16 residues long. V gave up 0 bases and J gave up 1 base; unmatched junction bases: 2. CDR3 sequence reads: CASSLGLAGRTDTQYF. The CDR3 DNA follows: TGTGCCAGCAGCTTGGGACTAGCGGGCCGCACAGATACGCAGTATTTT.